This TCR beta chain was observed in a study of T-cell reconstitution after alpha-beta-depleted transplantation in children. Study results and limitations: High day-60 TCRbeta diversity in some patients came from surviving recipient T cells and thymic progenitors. T-cell counts and diversity at one year post-transplant came mainly from newly produced T cells. Several hundred expanded graft clones reportedly were the source of alpha-beta T cells about two months after transplant.

This clonotype was seen a few times. Its antigen remains unidentified. Construction of the TCRbeta library involved unique molecular identifiers. TCRdb recomputed calls from the PCR reads with MiXCR, one row per CDR3 protein. This table has hundreds of thousands of distinct CDR3 sequences, around 13% appearing once. This CDR3 contains 21 residues. The receptor's source is a girl aged 2 to 9 with congenital amegakaryocytic thrombocytopenia, due to receive a stem cell transplant. This material consisted of PBMCs, taken before TCRalphabeta/CD19-depleted stem cell transplant. V is TRBV21-1 and J is TRBJ2-1; no DNA check was done on the table's D call, TRBD2. TRBV21-1 corresponds to a pseudogene. The CDR3 protein is CASSKDHRLLAGGGDRDEQFF. The CDR3 nucleotides read TGTGCCAGCAGCAAGGACCACCGGTTGCTAGCGGGAGGGGGGGATCGAGATGAGCAGTTCTTC.